One sample yielded the 30 T cell receptor beta chains listed below, sequenced in a study of CD8 T cells in Susac syndrome. Random hexamers were used to reverse transcribe roughly 0.5 to 1 ug of RNA. One entry per CDR3 protein results from TCRdb running MiXCR on the immunoSEQ multiplex PCR reads. The sample yields roughly 140,000 distinct CDR3 sequences, 94% seen once. Sequenced material: CD8+ T cells from PBMCs. All receptors come from a human donor with multiple sclerosis.

The chain employs TRBV6-6 and TRBJ2-7; tentative D call: TRBD2 (5 bases). The CDR3 totals 16 residues. Per the germline V gene, CDR1 is MNHNY and CDR2 is SVGAGI (reference sequence). Trimming stripped 2 bases from V and 0 bases from J, with 14 bases between. The CDR3 DNA is TGTGCCAGCAGTTACGGTGAGGGAACCAGCTCCTACGAGCAGTACTTC. Residues: CASSYGEGTSSYEQYF.

The chain joins TRBV24-1 to TRBJ2-7; D uncertain. V was pared by 6 bases and J by 4 bases, with 15 bases between. The germline V gene has CDR1 KGHDR and CDR2 SFDVKD. The CDR3 has 14 amino acids. CDR3 loop: CATSSKSPQYEQYF. CDR3 nucleotide sequence: TGTGCCACCAGTTCCAAGTCCCCTCAATACGAGCAGTACTTC.

The genes are TRBV14 and TRBJ2-5, with 8 bases fitting TRBD1. Trimming at V came to 6 bases and at J to 7 bases, leaving 10 bases not matched to a gene. The CDR3 is made up of 14 amino acids. In germline, CDR1 is SGHDN, CDR2 FVKESK. The CDR3 bases are TGTGCCAGCAGTGAAGGACAGGGTTATCGGACCCAGTACTTC. Amino acids: CASSEGQGYRTQYF.

The chain is built from TRBV20-1 and TRBJ2-1; TRBD1 agrees at 9 bases. The CDR3 runs 17 residues. V lost 6 bases, J lost 0 bases, and 12 bases stayed unmatched. Germline V lookup: CDR1 DFQATT, CDR2 SNEGSKA (reference sequence). In nucleotides, the CDR3 is TGCAGTGCCGACCCGACAGGGGGGCTAGTCTCCTACAATGAGCAGTTCTTC. Protein product: CSADPTGGLVSYNEQFF.

The chain recombines TRBV7-9 with TRBJ2-5; D is undetermined. Between the trimmed V and J ends, which lost 5 bases and 4 bases, there was a span of 17 bases. There are 15 residues in the CDR3. The germline V gene has CDR1 SEHNR and CDR2 FQNEAQ (reference sequence). CDR3 DNA sequence: TGTGCCAGCAGCCCCGTGGCAAAGCAGAGAGAGACCCAGTACTTC. This encodes CASSPVAKQRETQYF. Filled out from reference TRBV7-9 and TRBJ2-5, the complete variable domain reads DTGVSQNPRHKITKRGQNVTFRCDPISEHNRLYWYRQTLGQGPEFLTYFQNEAQLEKSRLLSDRFSAERPKGSFSTLEIQRTEQGDSAMYLCASSPVAKQRETQYFGPGTRLLVL.

The chain links TRBV3-1 to TRBJ1-2; possible D gene TRBD1, 6 bases. CDR1 and CDR2 (germline): LGHDT, YNNKEL (reference sequence). The CDR3 runs to 15 residues. V dropped 5 bases and J dropped 8 bases, with 21 bases sitting between them. As DNA, the CDR3 is TGTGCCAGCAGCTCTCCAACGCGGGGGCACGGAGGCTACACCTTC. Its protein is CASSSPTRGHGGYTF.

This clonotype was observed once. This chain uses TRBV11-3 with TRBJ2-3; unclear D gene. The CDR3 has 12 amino acids. Germline CDR1 and CDR2: SGHNT and YENEEA. Trimming took 5 bases from V and 8 from J, leaving 11 bases between them. This chain's CDR3 is CASSTGILTQYF. CDR3 DNA sequence: TGTGCCAGCAGCACTGGGATCCTTACGCAGTATTTT.

The chain employs TRBV29-1 and TRBJ1-3, with D uncertain. Trimming stripped 1 base from V and 0 bases from J, with 10 bases between. CDR1 SQVTM and CDR2 ANQGSEA come from the germline V gene. There are 15 residues in the CDR3. CDR3 region: CSVEARTSSGNTIYF. The CDR3 region has the DNA TGCAGCGTTGAAGCTAGGACGAGCTCTGGAAACACCATATATTTT.

This chain connects TRBV6-2 or TRBV6-3 to TRBJ1-5, with TRBD1 matching 7 bases. With 5 bases clipped from V and 7 bases from J, the junction kept 11 bases outside the gene matches. The V gene's germline CDR1 is MNHEY and CDR2 SVGEGT. The CDR3 runs 15 residues. The chain's CDR3 is CASSTRSRGPQPQHF. CDR3 DNA: TGTGCCAGCAGTACTAGAAGTAGGGGGCCGCAGCCCCAGCATTTT.

The rearrangement joins TRBV5-1 to TRBJ2-5; 7 positions agree with TRBD1. The V and J ends lost 4 bases and 4 bases, in that order; junction bases with no gene match: 7. This CDR3 spans 14 amino acids. Germline V lookup: CDR1 SGHRS, CDR2 YFSETQ. The CDR3 DNA is TGCGCCAGCAGCAGCGAGGGGGCTCGAGAGACCCAGTACTTC. Protein: CASSSEGARETQYF.

This chain connects TRBV5-1 to TRBJ2-7, with D hard to call. V lost 4 bases and J lost 2, with 7 bases in between. In germline, CDR1 is SGHRS, CDR2 YFSETQ. The CDR3 totals 12 residues. CDR3 residues: CASSAPTYEQYF. In nucleotides, the CDR3 is TGCGCCAGCAGCGCCCCAACCTACGAGCAGTACTTC.

The chain is built from TRBV20-1 and TRBJ2-5, with D maybe TRBD2 (5 bases). The CDR3 runs to 13 residues. Trimming took 2 bases from V and 2 from J, leaving 9 bases between them. Germline V gene lookup returns CDR1 DFQATT and CDR2 SNEGSKA (reference sequence). The chain's CDR3 is CSARRRGQETQYF. Here the CDR3 DNA reads TGCAGTGCTAGAAGACGGGGACAAGAGACCCAGTACTTC.

The V call is TRBV4-1, the J call TRBJ2-1, with 15 bases matching TRBD2. This CDR3 contains 15 residues. CDR1 and CDR2 from the germline V gene are MGHRA and YSYEKL. Losses at the gene ends were 4 bases for V and 8 bases for J; bases not matched to a gene: 3. The CDR3 is CASSRTSGGVDEQFF. CDR3 DNA sequence: TGCGCCAGCAGCCGGACTAGCGGGGGGGTGGATGAGCAGTTCTTC.

The chain combines TRBV4-2 with TRBJ2-7; 11 bases fit TRBD1. With V trimmed by 4 bases and J by 2 bases, 4 bases remained unmatched. Germline loops: CDR1 LGHNA, CDR2 YNFKEQ. This CDR3 is 15 amino acids long. CDR3 nucleotides: TGTGCCAGCAGCCTTGGGACAGGGGGGACCTACGAGCAGTACTTC. This encodes CASSLGTGGTYEQYF.

For this clonotype: An end of the junction does not agree with germline; a read error may underlie this. This sequence joins TRBV5-1 and TRBJ1-2, with D uncertain. Germline CDR1 reads SGHRS; CDR2 reads YFSETQ. The CDR3 has 11 amino acids. CDR3 DNA: TGCGCCAGCAGCTTGGGTGTGGGATGCGCCTTC. Protein product: CASSLGVGCAF. Supplemented by reference TRBV5-1 and TRBJ1-2, the full variable domain reads KAGVTQTPRYLIKTRGQQVTLSCSPISGHRSVSWYQQTPGQGLQFLFEYFSETQRNKGNFPGRFSGRQFSNSRSEMNVSTLELGDSALYLCASSLGVGCAFGSGTRLTVV.

V usage is TRBV4-1 and J usage is TRBJ1-1, with D maybe TRBD1 (5 bases). CDR1 is MGHRA, CDR2 YSYEKL, per germline. The V and J ends lost 3 bases and 11 bases respectively, with 16 bases between them. The CDR3 loop spans 13 amino acids. CDR3 nucleotides: TGCGCCAGCAGCCACCTGAGGACAATGGTTGCTTTCTTT. It translates to CASSHLRTMVAFF.

The chain links TRBV5-6 to TRBJ2-7, with D unresolved. Germline loops: CDR1 SGHDT, CDR2 YYEEEE. Trimming shortened V by 0 bases and J by 2 bases, and 12 bases separated the two germline ends. There are 15 residues in the CDR3. The CDR3 here is CASSLGTLNPYEQYF. DNA for the CDR3: TGTGCCAGCAGCTTGGGTACTCTTAACCCCTACGAGCAGTACTTC.

This clonotype showed up just once. The V call is TRBV29-1, the J call TRBJ1-1; no clear D gene. The CDR3 runs to 13 residues. Trimming took 7 bases from V and 0 from J, leaving 12 bases between them. The germline CDR1 and CDR2 sequences are SQVTM and ANQGSEA. In DNA, the CDR3 is TGCAGCGCAAGGCCAGCAATGAACACTGAAGCTTTCTTT. As protein: CSARPAMNTEAFF.

This clonotype occurred once. The rearrangement uses TRBV20-1 and TRBJ1-2; D perhaps matches TRBD1 (6 bases). V lost 0 bases to trimming and J lost 1 base, with 15 bases between them. Per germline, CDR1 DFQATT and CDR2 SNEGSKA (reference sequence). The CDR3 sequence is 16 residues long. This CDR3 reads CSARDRYRAFNYGYTF. In DNA, the CDR3 is TGCAGTGCTAGAGACCGTTACAGGGCGTTTAACTATGGCTACACCTTC.

This clonotype was picked up one time. The chain uses TRBV7-9 and TRBJ2-3, with TRBD1 matching over 8 bases. This CDR3 spans 14 amino acids. Germline V gives CDR1 SEHNR, CDR2 FQNEAQ (reference sequence). The ends lost 6 bases at V and 2 bases at J; junction bases unmatched: 4. The chain's CDR3 is CASRDRALTDTQYF. In nucleotides, the CDR3 is TGTGCCAGCAGGGACAGGGCCCTCACAGATACGCAGTATTTT.

The chain combines TRBV3-1 with TRBJ1-2, with D uncertain. Trimming left V 0 bases short and J 3 bases short, with 14 bases between. The CDR3 is made up of 16 amino acids. Germline loops: CDR1 LGHDT, CDR2 YNNKEL (reference sequence). The CDR3 DNA is TGTGCCAGCAGCCAAGATATGAGGGTCTCAGACTATGGCTACACCTTC. This codes for CASSQDMRVSDYGYTF.

The rearrangement joins TRBV9 to TRBJ2-3; tentatively, D is TRBD2 (7 bases). Germline V CDR1 and CDR2: SGDLS, YYNGEE. The CDR3 sequence is 16 residues long. The V end lost 0 bases, the J end lost 2 bases, and 13 bases lay between the germline ends. Here the CDR3 DNA reads TGTGCCAGCAGCGTAGAGTGGGGGGGCCTCACAGATACGCAGTATTTT. Residues: CASSVEWGGLTDTQYF.

The chain carries TRBV9 and TRBJ1-3, with TRBD1 as a possible D gene (5 bases). CDR1 and CDR2 (germline): SGDLS, YYNGEE. CDR3 length: 12 amino acids. The V gene lost 3 bases and the J gene lost 4 bases, with 5 bases spanning the gap. CDR3 coding DNA: TGTGCCAGCAGCGGGGGCGGAAACACCATATATTTT. Encoded protein: CASSGGGNTIYF.

In its sample, this clonotype was seen once. The J gene is TRBJ1-1, the V gene TRBV27; 9 bases match TRBD1. From germline, CDR1 is MNHEY and CDR2 SMNVEV (reference sequence). V lost 9 bases to trimming and J lost 9 bases; unmatched junction nucleotides: 8. This CDR3 is 12 amino acids long. CDR3 sequence (DNA): TGTGCCAGTGCACCGGGACAGGGAAAAGCTTTCTTT. Its protein product is CASAPGQGKAFF.

This clonotype has more than one count but fewer than ten. The chain joins TRBV27 to TRBJ2-1; D may be TRBD2 (5 bases). Germline V gene sequence: CDR1 MNHEY, CDR2 SMNVEV (reference sequence). V dropped 3 bases and J dropped 4 bases, with 7 bases sitting between them. CDR3 size: 13 residues. The CDR3 region is CASSFPGYNEQFF. DNA of the CDR3: TGTGCCAGCAGTTTCCCGGGATACAATGAGCAGTTCTTC.

The chain has TRBV4-3 and TRBJ1-6; TRBD1 is a possible D gene (5 bases). Germline V gives CDR1 LGHNA, CDR2 YSLEER. V shed 0 bases and J shed 10 bases, with 10 bases lying between them. The CDR3 covers 14 residues. CDR3 loop: CASSQEGGPSPLHF. The CDR3 region has the DNA TGCGCCAGCAGCCAAGAGGGGGGACCGTCACCCCTCCACTTT.

This clonotype was found once. J is TRBJ2-7 and V is TRBV29-1, with no clear D. Germline lookup yields CDR1 SQVTM and CDR2 ANQGSEA. There are 13 residues in the CDR3. The V end lost 0 bases, the J end lost 0 bases, and 6 bases lay between the germline ends. The CDR3 reads CSVEDTYSYEQYF. The CDR3, as DNA: TGCAGCGTTGAAGATACCTACTCCTACGAGCAGTACTTC.

V is TRBV6-5 and J is TRBJ2-2; D may be TRBD2 (6 bases). CDR1 and CDR2 from the germline V gene are MNHEY and SVGAGI. The CDR3 contains 18 residues. V lost 2 bases, J lost 2 bases, and 18 bases lay in between. CDR3 sequence: CASSYRRRQGGNTGELFF. CDR3 in DNA: TGTGCCAGCAGTTACCGCCGGCGGCAGGGAGGAAACACCGGGGAGCTGTTTTTT.

The chain carries TRBV9 and TRBJ2-2; D possibly uses TRBD1 or TRBD2 (5 bases each). Germline-derived CDR1 and CDR2 are SGDLS and YYNGEE. The CDR3 extends over 15 amino acids. Trimming removed 3 bases at V and 6 bases at J, with 15 bases between. The CDR3 loop is CASSDRDVRSGELFF. In DNA, the CDR3 is TGTGCCAGCAGCGACCGGGACGTCCGCTCCGGGGAGCTGTTTTTT.

The chain uses TRBV27 and TRBJ1-1; TRBD1 matches 8 bases. V lost 0 bases to trimming and J lost 11 bases; unmatched junction nucleotides: 2. Germline V gives CDR1 MNHEY, CDR2 SMNVEV (reference sequence). The CDR3 consists of 12 residues. The CDR3 region has the DNA TGTGCCAGCAGTTTATCGGGACAGGCGGCTTTCTTT. Its protein product is CASSLSGQAAFF.